Listed below are T cell receptor beta chains from one sample, sequenced in a study of T cell changes during pregnancy in multiple sclerosis. TCRdb's copy holds only in-frame clones and misses some; the assay was immunoSEQ multiplex PCR. The sample lists approximately 30,000 clones, approximately 89% occurring once. The sequences come from CD8+ T cells from peripheral blood mononuclear cells, collected in the second trimester of pregnancy. The receptors here all came from a female donor with multiple sclerosis, enrolled in a pregnancy study. CDR3s include the opening cysteine and the closing phenylalanine or tryptophan. Each record gives: clone size, J gene, V gene, CDR3 protein. Size is stated for part of the rows, as once, few or many counts, or as a class when the clone is expanded.

- TRBJ2-7 TRBV5-1 CASSLGGGAQDEQYF
- TRBJ1-2 TRBV5-5 CASSFERGIGYTF
- TRBJ2-1 TRBV2 CASFPGSGSNEQFF
- TRBJ2-1 TRBV15 CATSRDKLAGVNKYEQFF
- TRBJ2-7 TRBV21-1 CASSKRGREQYF
- TRBJ2-7 TRBV25-1 CASSEATGTGQFDEQYF
- TRBJ2-1 TRBV4-1 CASSLQGFPLGEQFF
- TRBJ2-7 TRBV28 CASSSVRGAGEQYF
- TRBJ1-1 TRBV7-9 CASSFPGQNEAFF
- TRBJ2-1 TRBV27 CASTQGGYNEQFF
- TRBJ2-7 TRBV7-3 CASSLLDWPRSYEQYF
- TRBJ2-7 TRBV11-2 CASSPTSGFSYEQYF
- TRBJ2-7 TRBV7-9 CASRGVLDEQYF
- TRBJ2-5 TRBV6-6 CASSPIEGAETQYF
- TRBJ2-1 TRBV2 CASRGDTSSYNEQFF
once TRBJ1-1 TRBV7-9 CASSKSMNTEAFF
- TRBJ2-5 TRBV9 CASSDWQETQYF
- TRBJ1-5 TRBV28 CASSFSGEGTPQHF
- TRBJ2-3 TRBV7-9 CASSPPADTQYF
- TRBJ1-2 TRBV29-1 CSVPGQGAVGYTF
- TRBJ1-5 TRBV7-2 CASSQAGQVNQPQHF
- TRBJ2-1 TRBV9 CASSVGGLEGDEQFF
- TRBJ2-4 TRBV27 CASSRNPGTAKNIQYF
- TRBJ2-1 TRBV11-2 CASSLENSGQEQFF
medium-sized TRBJ2-1 TRBV6-4 CASSVRSGGDYNEQFF
- TRBJ1-1 TRBV4-1 CASSQDSDRGSEAFF
- TRBJ2-7 TRBV27 CASSAGTGAYEQYF
- TRBJ1-6 TRBV21-1 CAILPSDRVRSYNSPLHF
- TRBJ1-2 TRBV10-2 CASSEGLPGGYTF
- TRBJ2-1 TRBV7-6 CASSPSGGPYNEQFF
- TRBJ1-6 TRBV4-2 CASSQASGEDYNSPLHF
- TRBJ1-2 TRBV11-2 CASSLVTLGQAYGYTF
- TRBJ2-7 TRBV5-1 CASSSASLLDEQYF
- TRBJ1-2 TRBV5-4 CASRDRGSSYGYTF
- TRBJ1-5 TRBV4-1 CASSLRDRGYSNQPQHF
- TRBJ2-3 TRBV9 CASSPWRRTDTQYF
- TRBJ2-7 TRBV27 CASSVSVTGRSYEQYF
- TRBJ2-7 TRBV4-1 CASSSTTGYEQYF
- TRBJ1-4 TRBV18 CASSPSSGDVNGEKLFF
few TRBJ1-2 TRBV4-2 CASSPYDRGGYTF
- TRBJ1-1 TRBV5-5 CASSFGAGNTEAFF
medium-sized TRBJ2-7 TRBV15 CATSRGQAPSYEQYF
- TRBJ2-5 TRBV28 CASSLLSGGETQYF
- TRBJ2-5 TRBV7-9 CASSPRRVGQETQYF
- TRBJ2-7 TRBV28 CASSYPRLAGAHEQYF
- TRBJ1-2 TRBV19 CASSNQDRTYGYTF
few TRBJ1-2 TRBV6-4 CASSDPRLPGGGYTF
- TRBJ1-1 TRBV28 CASRWGGLNTEAFF
- TRBJ1-2 TRBV5-1 CASSPGQGKGYGYTF
- TRBJ1-5 TRBV9 CASSATGKGQPQHF
- TRBJ2-7 TRBV4-1 CASSPPGLAYEQYF
- TRBJ2-4 TRBV11-2 CASSSVAKNIQYF
- TRBJ2-7 TRBV5-1 CASWDSTYEQYF
- TRBJ1-2 TRBV4-1 CASSLPAGVSYGYTF
- TRBJ2-2 TRBV27 CASSFIWTGGFTGELFF
- TRBJ2-5 TRBV9 CASSAPRSQETQYF
- TRBJ2-5 TRBV15 CATSPGGLAYQETQYF